This is a list of T cell receptor beta chains from one sample in a study of control samples from healthy donors and cancer patients. Clones were sequenced by immunoSEQ multiplex PCR, and TCRdb holds only the in-frame ones, with some missing. The sample has over 80,000 clones, around three quarters seen once. Sequencing was carried out using blood. These receptors were taken from a woman in her 30s in good health. Each CDR3 is given with its conserved first and last residue. The D gene is left open where the match is weak. The listing skips clone size in some rows; elsewhere it reads once, few, many or a size class.

D gene,V gene,J gene,clone size,CDR3 DNA,CDR3 protein
-,TRBV6-5,TRBJ2-2,-,TGTGCCAGCAGTTACAGGGCGAACACCGGGGAGCTGTTTTTT,CASSYRANTGELFF
TRBD1,TRBV4-3,TRBJ2-2,-,TGCGCCAGCAGCCAGCCAACAGGGGTATCCACCGGGGAGCTGTTTTTT,CASSQPTGVSTGELFF
-,TRBV5-1,TRBJ2-3,-,TGCGCCGTAAGCTCAGGGGATACGCAGTATTTT,CAVSSGDTQYF
TRBD1,TRBV11-3,TRBJ2-5,-,TGTGCCAGCAGCGGGACAGTACAAGAGACCCAGTACTTC,CASSGTVQETQYF
-,TRBV6-5,TRBJ1-3,few,TGTGCCAGCAGTTACTACCGTGGAAACACCATATATTTT,CASSYYRGNTIYF
-,TRBV7-2,TRBJ1-1,few,TGTGCCAGCAGCTTAGCGGGACGGGGGGCTTGGAACACTGAAGCTTTCTTT,CASSLAGRGAWNTEAFF
-,TRBV4-3,TRBJ1-2,-,TGCGCCAGCAGCCAAGATACCAGGGGAAACTATGGCTACACCTTC,CASSQDTRGNYGYTF
-,TRBV29-1,TRBJ1-1,-,TGCAGCGTTTCACAGGGTTTCCCAGGGGAAGCTTTCTTT,CSVSQGFPGEAFF
-,TRBV7-9,TRBJ2-5,-,TGTGCCAGCAGCTACCCTCCGGGGCAAGAGACCCAGTACTTC,CASSYPPGQETQYF
-,TRBV11-2,TRBJ2-5,-,TGTGCCAGCAGCCGTGGGCCCCTCGAAGGGGAAGAGACCCAGTACTTC,CASSRGPLEGEETQYF
TRBD2,TRBV9,TRBJ2-7,-,TGTGCCAGCAGCGCAAGCGGGGACTTCTCCTACGAGCAGTACTTC,CASSASGDFSYEQYF
-,TRBV4-3,TRBJ1-6,-,TGCGCCAGCAGCCAAGATGCGTGGGGGGCTGATTCACCCCTCCACTTT,CASSQDAWGADSPLHF
-,TRBV7-9,TRBJ1-4,-,TGTGCCAGCAGCTTAGGAGGGATTGCAGAAAAACTGTTTTTT,CASSLGGIAEKLFF
TRBD1,TRBV19,TRBJ2-7,-,TGTGCCAGTAGAAGGGGGACAGAGATATACTACGAGCAGTACTTC,CASRRGTEIYYEQYF
-,TRBV18,TRBJ1-3,-,TGTGCCAGCTCCCTCGTGAAGTCGAGCTCTGGAAACACCATATATTTT,CASSLVKSSSGNTIYF
-,TRBV7-8,TRBJ2-7,-,TGTGCCAGCAGCTTAACCCCGAATCTAGACTCCTACGAGCAGTACTTC,CASSLTPNLDSYEQYF
-,TRBV4-3,TRBJ1-5,once,TGCGCCAGCAGCCAAGATCAAAATAGCAATCAGCCCCAGCATTTT,CASSQDQNSNQPQHF
-,TRBV3-1/TRBV3-2,TRBJ2-2,-,TGTGCCAGCAGCCCACGGGGTGCCGGCAACACCGGGGAGCTGTTTTTT,CASSPRGAGNTGELFF
TRBD2,TRBV3-1/TRBV3-2,TRBJ2-3,-,TGTGCCAGCAGCCAAGAGGTAGGGACTAGCGGGCCCCGGGATACGCAGTATTTT,CASSQEVGTSGPRDTQYF
-,TRBV20-1,TRBJ1-1,-,TGCAGTGCTAGAGACAGGGCTGAAGCTTTCTTT,CSARDRAEAFF
TRBD1,TRBV7-2,TRBJ1-1,-,TGTGCCAGCAGCTTACGGCCCAGGGGGAGTGAAGCTTTCTTT,CASSLRPRGSEAFF
TRBD1,TRBV6-5,TRBJ1-2,-,TGTGCCAGCACCAAAGGGACAGGAGCTAACTATGGCTACACCTTC,CASTKGTGANYGYTF
-,TRBV5-1,TRBJ2-3,-,TGCGCCAGCAGCTTGGAACCTAGCGCCCGGTCGGGAGGCACAGATACGCAGTATTTT,CASSLEPSARSGGTDTQYF
-,TRBV2,TRBJ1-5,few,TGTGCCAGCAGTGAAGCGCAACTTCGCAATCAGCCCCAGCATTTT,CASSEAQLRNQPQHF
-,TRBV19,TRBJ1-6,-,TGTGCCAGTAGTATCTGGCGCGAGGATTTATTCGGCTCCTATAATTCACCCCTCCACTTT,CASSIWREDLFGSYNSPLHF